The clone carrying this T cell receptor beta chain was found many times. Germline V gives CDR1 MDHEN, CDR2 SYDVKM. This CDR3 is built from 15 residues. Trimming cost V 7 bases and J 0 bases, with 13 bases left between them. The data originate from a study of T-cell reconstitution after alpha-beta-depleted transplantation in children. Unique molecular identifiers were used in preparing the TCRbeta library. TCRdb recomputed calls from the PCR reads with MiXCR, one row per CDR3 protein. Altogether 200,000 to 300,000 distinct CDR3 sequences are present, 9.5% to 15% being singletons, with the ten largest covering about 2.6%.

The receptor comes from a human donor who donated a stem cell graft to a child with acute lymphoblastic leukemia. The specimen comprised PBMCs from the stem cell graft donor, sampled from the stem cell graft. This sequence joins TRBV28 and TRBJ1-5; possibly TRBD1 for D (6 bases). As DNA, the CDR3 is TGTGCCAGCAAACTACAGGGAGATAGCAATCAGCCCCAGCATTTT. Its protein product is CASKLQGDSNQPQHF.